The present entry profiles one T cell receptor (beta chain) with its context. The entry originates in a study of blood T cell repertoires in COVID-19. In the study overall: Acute and convalescent COVID-19 specimens originated in the United States, Italy and Spain. Sources were T cells, B-cell-depleted T cells, or PBMCs; the material itself was cDNA or gDNA.

J lost 0 bases, V lost 6 bases, and 5 bases had no gene match. CDR3 length equals 14 residues. Germline V gene data show CDR1 as SNHLY and CDR2 as FYNNEI. Original data processing: Scientists estimated how many nucleated cells there were by amplifying reference gene primers. The repertoire was sequenced with immunoSEQ multiplex PCR; TCRdb's copy has only in-frame clones and lacks some. V, J and clone size are those of that table, while D and trimming were read from the DNA. This sample has roughly 200,000 clones, with more than 75% found just once. Seattle participants joined during active infection and were tracked over time.

Sequencing used peripheral blood. This sequence was found in a woman at least 80 years old with COVID-19, enrolled during active disease. V is TRBV2 and J is TRBJ2-7; 7 bases fit TRBD1. For the CDR3, the DNA is TGTGCCAGCAGGCCGGACAGGTTCTCCTACGAGCAGTACTTC. Its protein is CASRPDRFSYEQYF.